This T cell receptor beta chain was sequenced for a study of OX40 agonist ivuxolimab in advanced cancers. Whole-study context: Ivuxolimab, an agonistic anti-OX40 (CD134) antibody, was given to patients.

The data were produced by immunoSEQ multiplex PCR, yet TCRdb's version contains in-frame clones alone and is incomplete. The data show about 28,000 clones, less than 90% seen once. This sample comprised CD4+ or CD8+ T cells sorted from blood, obtained in a trial of the OX40 agonist ivuxolimab. This sequence originates from an adult with an advanced solid tumor such as melanoma, head and neck, liver or kidney cancer.

The CDR3 coding sequence is TGTGCCAGCAGCGCAGACAGGGGGCGCGGTGGCTACACCTTC. Translated, it gives CASSADRGRGGYTF. V gene TRBV7-3 combines with J gene TRBJ1-2; TRBD1 aligns across 10 bases. The length of the CDR3 is 14 residues. CDR1 is SGHTA, CDR2 FQGTGA, per germline. Germline trimming cut 5 bases from V and 7 bases from J; bases unmatched to any gene: 7.